These 27 T cell receptor beta chains were all obtained from the same sample, sequenced in a study of cytomegalovirus exposure and HLA in healthy donors. Use of 60 Vbeta and 13 Jbeta primers characterized the PCR. Profiling relied on immunoSEQ multiplex PCR, and the TCRdb table lists in-frame clones only, not all of them. The sample consists of 150,000 to 200,000 clones, more than 65% of them appearing once. The specimen sequenced was PBMCs. These receptors all stem from a woman in her thirties in good health and CMV-seronegative.

In regard to this clone: The same CDR3 is also encoded by other DNA sequences in this sample. The chain recombines TRBV30 with TRBJ1-2; the match to TRBD1 covers 9 bases. J gave up 4 bases and V 0 bases, and 0 bases lay outside the gene matches. This CDR3 spans 13 amino acids. The V gene's germline CDR1 is GTSNPN and CDR2 SVGIG (reference sequence). The CDR3 reads CAWSVDRGYGYTF. In DNA form, the CDR3 reads TGTGCCTGGAGTGTGGACAGGGGCTATGGCTACACCTTC.

V usage is TRBV29-1 and J usage is TRBJ2-7; a weak D match, TRBD1 (5 bases). Germline V CDR1 and CDR2: SQVTM, ANQGSEA. This CDR3 comprises 16 residues. Trimming cost V 1 base and J 1 base, with 17 bases left between them. CDR3 nucleotides: TGCAGCGTTGAAGTTGGTAGAGGCAGGGCATCCTACGAGCAGTACTTC. Translating gives CSVEVGRGRASYEQYF.

Points on this clone: Other DNA sequences from this sample encode an identical CDR3 as well. The genes are TRBV4-2 and TRBJ2-7; TRBD1 might be the D (5 bases). The germline V and J ends were trimmed by 1 base and 6 bases, with 13 bases remaining between them. In germline, CDR1 is LGHNA, CDR2 YNFKEQ. The CDR3 is made up of 14 amino acids. The CDR3 is CASSQGPTGGEQYF. The CDR3 DNA follows: TGTGCCAGCAGCCAAGGACCCACAGGTGGCGAGCAGTACTTC.

V gene TRBV29-1 combines with J gene TRBJ2-6; a weak D match, TRBD1 (5 bases). V was cut by 5 bases and J by 2 bases, with 7 bases left in between. Germline V gene data show CDR1 as SQVTM and CDR2 as ANQGSEA. There are 13 residues in the CDR3. Here the CDR3 DNA reads TGCAGCGTTACAGGACCTGGGGCCAACGTCCTGACTTTC. This codes for CSVTGPGANVLTF.

This clone was counted a few times. The CDR3 here is CASSWNPGGNEQFF. The CDR3 nucleotides read TGCGCCAGCAGCTGGAACCCGGGTGGGAATGAGCAGTTCTTC. The chain employs TRBV5-1 and TRBJ2-1; D gene ambiguous. CDR1 and CDR2 from the germline V gene are SGHRS and YFSETQ. The CDR3 loop spans 14 amino acids. Trimming stripped 3 bases from V and 7 bases from J, with 14 bases between.

This sequence joins TRBV7-2 and TRBJ2-5; weak D call: TRBD1 (5 bases). The CDR3 extends over 14 amino acids. Germline assignment: CDR1 SGHTA and CDR2 FQGNSA. Trimming removed 1 base from V and 5 bases from J, with 11 bases in between. CDR3 region: CASSLDLGVETQYF. The CDR3 nucleotides are TGTGCCAGCAGCTTAGATCTAGGGGTCGAGACCCAGTACTTC.

The table lists this clone with a few counts. This sample also contains other DNA sequences that code for the same CDR3. The chain has TRBV19 and TRBJ2-1; D not resolved. Germline V gives CDR1 LNHDA, CDR2 SQIVND (reference sequence). The CDR3 is made up of 12 amino acids. V lost 3 bases, J lost 4 bases, and 4 bases lay in between. CDR3 amino acids: CASSISYNEQFF. In nucleotides, the CDR3 is TGTGCCAGTAGTATTAGTTACAATGAGCAGTTCTTC.

The chain employs TRBV11-2 and TRBJ2-3, with 13 bases lining up with TRBD2. The CDR3 consists of 17 residues. Germline CDR1 SGHAT, CDR2 FQNNGV. The V segment lost 5 bases and the J segment 5 bases; nucleotides outside the gene matches: 10. CDR3 residues: CASSTGTSGRAGDTQYF. CDR3 DNA sequence: TGTGCCAGCAGCACGGGAACTAGCGGGAGGGCCGGAGATACGCAGTATTTT.

This chain links TRBV5-1 with TRBJ1-1; no clear D gene. V lost 4 bases and J lost 0, with 16 bases in between. This CDR3 has 16 amino acids. Germline values: CDR1 SGHRS, CDR2 YFSETQ. The CDR3 nucleotides read TGCGCCAGCAGCACCCGACCCCCAGGTCTGAACACTGAAGCTTTCTTT. This encodes CASSTRPPGLNTEAFF.

This sequence joins TRBV19 and TRBJ1-2, with D possibly being TRBD1 (6 bases). This CDR3 has 15 amino acids. With 5 bases removed from V and 5 bases from J, the gap between germline ends came to 18 bases. Germline-derived CDR1 and CDR2 are LNHDA and SQIVND (reference sequence). The CDR3 loop reads CASSGDRSYGYGYTF. For the CDR3, the DNA is TGTGCCAGTAGTGGAGACAGGTCGTACGGTTATGGCTACACCTTC.

This clone was observed a single time. V usage is TRBV29-1 and J usage is TRBJ1-2; 8 nucleotides line up with TRBD1. Germline CDR1 is SQVTM and CDR2 is ANQGSEA. The CDR3 covers 17 residues. V trimming: 7 bases; J trimming: 4 bases; junction bases outside the gene matches: 20. CDR3 sequence (DNA): TGCAGCGCCAAGATACAGCTAACCGGGACAGGCCTCTATGGCTACACCTTC. Translation gives CSAKIQLTGTGLYGYTF.

This sequence joins TRBV15 and TRBJ1-2; weak D call: TRBD1 (5 bases). Germline loops: CDR1 LNHNV, CDR2 YYDKDF (reference sequence). The CDR3 covers 16 residues. Deletions cut 0 bases from V and 12 bases from J, with 23 bases between. The CDR3 loop is CATSRDGLPGTGGDTF. In nucleotides, the CDR3 is TGTGCCACCAGCAGAGATGGGTTGCCCGGGACGGGCGGGGACACCTTC.

The chain uses TRBV18 and TRBJ2-1, with a possible D match to TRBD2 (6 bases). Trimming removed 3 bases from V and 0 bases from J, with 12 bases in between. The CDR3 has 16 amino acids. Per the germline V gene, CDR1 is KGHSH and CDR2 is LQKENI. In DNA form, the CDR3 reads TGTGCCAGCTCACCCGGACTAAGCGGCTCCTACAATGAGCAGTTCTTC. Translation gives CASSPGLSGSYNEQFF.

This clone was counted between two and nine times. The chain couples TRBV15 to TRBJ2-7; TRBD1 is a possible D gene (6 bases). V was shortened by 3 bases and J by 5 bases, with 17 bases between the two germline ends. Germline-derived CDR1 and CDR2 are LNHNV and YYDKDF (reference sequence). The CDR3 totals 15 residues. The CDR3 DNA is TGTGCCACCAGCAGCAACAGGGCCCTTAGGAACGAGCAGTACTTC. Residues: CATSSNRALRNEQYF.

The CDR3 DNA sequence: TGCGCCAGCAGCTTGGCACCTCCGGGACAGGTGGGGGGGACCCAGTACTTC. Its protein product is CASSLAPPGQVGGTQYF. J is TRBJ2-5 and V is TRBV5-1, with 8 nucleotides matching TRBD1. CDR1 and CDR2 from the germline V gene are SGHRS and YFSETQ. V was clipped by 0 bases and J by 7 bases; unmatched bases: 14. The CDR3 spans 17 residues.

The chain carries TRBV4-1 and TRBJ2-7; the match to TRBD2 covers 7 bases. Germline values: CDR1 MGHRA, CDR2 YSYEKL. The CDR3 loop spans 14 amino acids. V lost 2 bases, J lost 6 bases, and 7 bases stayed unmatched. The CDR3 bases are TGCGCCAGCAGCCAAAGGCGGGAGTCTCTCGAGCAGTACTTC. This translates into CASSQRRESLEQYF.

V usage is TRBV4-3 and J usage is TRBJ1-1; D possibly corresponds to TRBD1 (6 bases). V lost 2 bases and J lost 1, with 20 bases in between. The germline V gene encodes CDR1 LGHNA and CDR2 YSLEER. The CDR3 runs to 18 residues. The CDR3 DNA reads as TGCGCCAGCAGCCAACAGCGGGGGGGGGCGCGACCGAACACTGAAGCTTTCTTT. Residues: CASSQQRGGARPNTEAFF.

This rearrangement joins TRBV5-8 to TRBJ1-1, with D possibly matching TRBD1 (6 bases). The V end was cut by 0 bases, the J end by 0 bases, with 15 bases between. The CDR3 length is 17 residues. Per germline, CDR1 SGHTS and CDR2 YDEGEE. CDR3 sequence: CASSLDYRVSLNTEAFF. The CDR3 coding sequence is TGTGCCAGCAGCTTGGATTACAGGGTGTCCTTGAACACTGAAGCTTTCTTT.

The table lists this clone with a few counts. The chain combines TRBV10-2 with TRBJ2-3; 9 bases align to TRBD2. Per germline, CDR1 WSHSY and CDR2 SAAADI. Trimming cost V 5 bases and J 1 base; bases outside gene matches: 4. The CDR3 sequence is 15 residues long. In DNA, the CDR3 is TGCGCCAGCAGTCCGACTAGCGGAGGCACAGATACGCAGTATTTT. This encodes CASSPTSGGTDTQYF.

V gene TRBV6-1 combines with J gene TRBJ1-1, with unresolved D. This CDR3 comprises 13 residues. Trimming shortened V by 4 bases and J by 1 base, and 7 bases separated the two germline ends. Germline V gives CDR1 MNHNS, CDR2 SASEGT. CDR3 sequence: CASSVTGNTEAFF. The CDR3 bases are TGTGCCAGCAGTGTTACTGGGAACACTGAAGCTTTCTTT.

The chain links TRBV9 to TRBJ1-2; 8 bases map to TRBD1. Trimming took 4 bases from V and 0 from J; bases not matched to a gene: 5. Looked up from germline, CDR1 is SGDLS and CDR2 is YYNGEE. There are 15 residues in the CDR3. CDR3 bases: TGTGCCAGCAGCTCGGGGACAGGCTCTAACTATGGCTACACCTTC. Translation gives CASSSGTGSNYGYTF.

The V call is TRBV6-1, the J call TRBJ1-1; possibly TRBD1 for D (6 bases). V was shortened by 4 bases and J by 2 bases, with 8 bases between the two germline ends. The germline V gene encodes CDR1 MNHNS and CDR2 SASEGT. The CDR3 has 13 amino acids. The CDR3 is CASSVRGNTEAFF. The CDR3 DNA follows: TGTGCCAGCAGTGTCAGGGGAAACACTGAAGCTTTCTTT.

The chain recombines TRBV25-1 with TRBJ2-7, with 10 bases identical to TRBD1. The length of the CDR3 is 15 residues. V lost 5 bases and J lost 5; bases outside the gene matches: 9. Germline-derived CDR1 and CDR2 are MGHDK and SYGVNS. CDR3 amino acids: CASSYPGQGINEQYF. CDR3 coding DNA: TGTGCCAGCAGTTATCCGGGACAGGGGATTAACGAGCAGTACTTC.

The chain links TRBV5-1 to TRBJ1-6, with D hard to call. Germline V CDR1 and CDR2: SGHRS, YFSETQ. There are 14 residues in the CDR3. Between the trimmed V and J ends, which lost 2 bases and 10 bases, there was a span of 13 bases. CDR3 sequence: CASSFAESQSPLHF. The CDR3 bases are TGCGCCAGCAGCTTTGCTGAGAGCCAATCACCCCTCCACTTT.

V is TRBV29-1 and J is TRBJ1-2; D possibly corresponds to TRBD1 (5 bases). Germline V gene lookup returns CDR1 SQVTM and CDR2 ANQGSEA. CDR3 size: 13 residues. Trimming removed 7 bases at V and 0 bases at J, with 12 bases between. This CDR3 reads CSASGGANYGYTF. CDR3 bases: TGCAGCGCTTCGGGGGGGGCTAACTATGGCTACACCTTC. Filled out from reference TRBV29-1 and TRBJ1-2, the complete variable domain reads SAVISQKPSRDICQRGTSLTIQCQVDSQVTMMFWYRQQPGQSLTLIATANQGSEATYESGFVIDKFPISRPNLTFSTLTVSNMSPEDSSIYLCSASGGANYGYTFGSGTRLTVV.

This clone showed up just a few times. The gene calls are TRBV29-1 and TRBJ1-6; TRBD1 aligns across 10 bases. This CDR3 has 13 residues. Trimming at V came to 6 bases and at J to 4 bases, leaving 0 bases not matched to a gene. Germline CDR1 reads SQVTM; CDR2 reads ANQGSEA. CDR3 region: CSVGQGYNSPLHF. The CDR3 region has the DNA TGCAGCGTGGGACAGGGGTATAATTCACCCCTCCACTTT.

The V call is TRBV19, the J call TRBJ1-5; possible D gene TRBD1, 6 bases. Germline V gives CDR1 LNHDA, CDR2 SQIVND (reference sequence). The CDR3 is 15 amino acids. Trimming shortened V by 5 bases and J by 7 bases, and 18 bases separated the two germline ends. CDR3 sequence: CASSVPQGRGQPQHF. The CDR3 bases are TGTGCCAGTAGTGTACCACAGGGCCGCGGACAGCCCCAGCATTTT.